One TCR beta chain is described in this entry. Its antigen is currently unknown. The sample belongs to a study of vaccination effects on CD4 cells after COVID-19. Study results and caveats: Clones arising from infection and from vaccination showed marked clonal contraction late after vaccination.

The germline gives CDR1 SGHNT, CDR2 YYREEE (reference sequence). J gave up 2 bases and V 4 bases, and 9 bases lay outside the gene matches. CDR3 length: 16 amino acids. Before sequencing, viral peptide pools were used by the ViraFEST assay to expand antigen-specific CD4+ T cells. Upon completion of around eleven days in culture, CD4+ T cells were isolated. Prior SARS-CoV-2 infection was absent in the vaccine recipients, as shown by negative nucleocapsid antibodies. Method: immunoSEQ multiplex PCR; TCRdb's copy keeps in-frame clones and lacks some. Of 55,000 to 80,000 clones listed, 80% are singletons.

This sequence was found in a human donor who received a COVID-19 vaccine. The rearrangement uses TRBV5-4 and TRBJ2-4; the match to TRBD2 covers 7 bases. Sequencing was performed on CD4+ T cells from PBMCs cultured with SARS-CoV-2 spike peptides, taken before COVID-19 vaccination. The CDR3 spells CASSHPGRDTKNIQYF. In DNA, the CDR3 is TGTGCCAGCAGCCATCCAGGGAGGGATACCAAAAACATTCAGTACTTC.